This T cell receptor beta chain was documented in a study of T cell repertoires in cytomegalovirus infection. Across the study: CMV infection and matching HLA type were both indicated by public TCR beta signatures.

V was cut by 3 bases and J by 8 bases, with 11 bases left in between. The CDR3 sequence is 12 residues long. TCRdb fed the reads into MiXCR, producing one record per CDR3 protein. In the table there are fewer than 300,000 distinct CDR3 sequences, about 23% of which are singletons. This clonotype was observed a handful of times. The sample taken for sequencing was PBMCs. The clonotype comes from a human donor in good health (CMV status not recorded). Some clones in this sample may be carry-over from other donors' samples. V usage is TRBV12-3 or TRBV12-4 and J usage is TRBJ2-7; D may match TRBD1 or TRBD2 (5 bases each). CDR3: CASSFQGTQQYF. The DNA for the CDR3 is TGTGCCAGCAGTTTTCAAGGGACGCAGCAGTACTTC.